This TCR beta chain came from a study of T-cell memory formation after mild COVID-19. TCRdb redid the calling of the 5' RACE reads with MiXCR, one entry per CDR3 protein. The sample includes about 82,000 distinct CDR3 sequences, roughly 13% of them seen just once. Germline V gene data show CDR1 as SGHVS and CDR2 as FNYEAQ. V lost 4 bases and J 7 bases, leaving 23 bases between the germline ends. The CDR3 contains 17 residues. The specimen sequenced was PBMCs or a T cell subset sorted from them (not recorded which). This chain links TRBV7-6 with TRBJ1-3, with D uncertain. The clonotype comes from a man aged 18 to 29 who had mild COVID-19 (a few samples of this study predate the infection). Cell type and time point are not known. DNA of the CDR3: TGTGCCAGCAGCTCTTGGGATAGGGAGTTTGGCCGGAACACCATATATTTT. Its translation: CASSSWDREFGRNTIYF.